The 3 T cell receptor beta chains below all came from one sample that was sequenced in a study of tumor and adjacent non-tumor tissue in lung cancer. Three rounds of nested PCR, following a modified ARM-PCR protocol, produced the TCRbeta library. TCRdb passed the multiplex PCR reads through MiXCR, listing each CDR3 protein once. The table has about 110,000 distinct CDR3 sequences, around 75% seen once. The template was RNA from unsorted bulk tissue. Specimen: lung tumor tissue. Receptor source: a woman aged 55-75 years with non-small cell lung cancer.

This clonotype was observed a single time. One junction end does not reproduce the germline sequence, and a read error may be involved. The rearrangement joins TRBV20-1 to TRBJ2-2; TRBD2 matches 9 bases. CDR1 and CDR2 from the germline V gene are DFQATT and SNEGSKA (reference sequence). The length of the CDR3 is 17 residues. The CDR3 sequence: CNARDKSASGITGELFF. In nucleotides, the CDR3 is TGTAACGCTAGAGATAAGTCGGCTAGCGGGATCACCGGGGAGCTGTTTTTT.

Note on this clonotype: One junction end disagrees with the germline gene, perhaps due to a read error. The chain uses TRBV11-3 and TRBJ2-2; the D call may be TRBD1 or TRBD2 (6 bases each). The CDR3 length is 15 residues. Germline V CDR1 and CDR2: SGHNT, YENEEA. The CDR3 is CASGLVSGGGGELFF. In DNA, the CDR3 is TGTGCCAGCGGCTTAGTGTCCGGGGGCGGCGGGGAGCTGTTTTTT.

Of note for this clonotype: This may stem from a read error, because a much larger clone lies one nucleotide away. The V call is TRBV4-3, the J call TRBJ2-7, with TRBD2 matching over 10 bases. Germline V CDR1 and CDR2: LGHNA, YSLEER. This CDR3 region has 16 residues. The CDR3 nucleotides are TGCACCAGCAGCCAAATGCCTAGCGGGGGTACCTACGAGCAGTACTTC. This gives the protein CTSSQMPSGGTYEQYF.